These 28 T cell receptor beta chains share one sample of origin, sequenced in a study of blood T cell repertoires in COVID-19. The repertoire was sequenced with immunoSEQ multiplex PCR; TCRdb's copy has only in-frame clones and lacks some. The repertoire consists of 130,000 to 150,000 clones, with about four fifths occurring once and the leading ten covering 6.5% to 8.5%. The sample consisted of peripheral blood. These receptors were obtained from a human donor with acute or convalescent COVID-19. The donor label of this sample is uncertain.

The rearrangement links TRBV5-1 to TRBJ1-1, with TRBD1 matching 7 bases. The CDR3 has 14 amino acids. The germline V gene has CDR1 SGHRS and CDR2 YFSETQ. Trimming took 5 bases from V and 2 from J; bases not matched to a gene: 6. The CDR3 nucleotides are TGCGCCAGCAGAATCGGGACAGTAAACACTGAAGCTTTCTTT. It encodes CASRIGTVNTEAFF.

V gene TRBV2 combines with J gene TRBJ2-1; no clear D. Germline V gene lookup returns CDR1 SNHLY and CDR2 FYNNEI. The CDR3 runs to 11 residues. Trimming removed 7 bases from V and 6 bases from J, with 7 bases in between. Here the CDR3 DNA reads TGTGCCAGCATGAGGAGCAATGAGCAGTTCTTC. It yields the protein CASMRSNEQFF.

V and J are TRBV7-2 and TRBJ1-2; TRBD1 agrees at 7 bases. Trimming removed 5 bases from V and 2 bases from J; junction bases left unmatched: 2. The CDR3 length is 13 residues. Germline values: CDR1 SGHTA, CDR2 FQGNSA. The CDR3 here is CASSPTGNYGYTF. CDR3 DNA sequence: TGTGCCAGCAGCCCGACAGGGAACTATGGCTACACCTTC.

This clone was counted only a few times. Other DNA sequences in the sample encode the same CDR3. The chain carries TRBV9 and TRBJ2-1, with 8 positions matching TRBD1. Unmatched junction bases numbered 4, after V lost 2 bases and J lost 3 bases. CDR1 SGDLS and CDR2 YYNGEE come from the germline V gene. CDR3 size: 15 residues. CDR3 in amino acids: CASSVGTGDYNEQFF. CDR3 DNA sequence: TGTGCCAGCAGCGTGGGGACAGGCGACTACAATGAGCAGTTCTTC.

This chain joins TRBV6-5 and TRBJ1-1; tentative D call: TRBD1 (5 bases). Between the trimmed V and J ends, which lost 8 bases and 5 bases, there was a span of 15 bases. The length of the CDR3 is 13 residues. Per germline, CDR1 MNHEY and CDR2 SVGAGI. The CDR3 spells CASGPGLGTEAFF. The CDR3 DNA reads as TGTGCCAGCGGACCGGGACTTGGGACTGAAGCTTTCTTT.

Here the CDR3 DNA reads TGTGCCAGCAGGCCCTCGGGGGGCACTGAAGCTTTCTTT. Translating gives CASRPSGGTEAFF. The J gene is TRBJ1-1, the V gene TRBV6-5, with D tentatively TRBD1 (5 bases). Germline assignment: CDR1 MNHEY and CDR2 SVGAGI. The CDR3 contains 13 residues. The V end lost 6 bases, the J end lost 4 bases, and 12 bases lay between the germline ends.

This chain uses TRBV27 with TRBJ1-1; D is perhaps TRBD1 (6 bases). Germline-derived CDR1 and CDR2 are MNHEY and SMNVEV (reference sequence). This CDR3 has 14 amino acids. V gave up 3 bases and J gave up 7 bases, with 15 bases separating them. DNA of the CDR3: TGTGCCAGCAGTTTTCGGTGGCAGGGACATGAAGCTTTCTTT. Translated: CASSFRWQGHEAFF.

V gene TRBV4-1 combines with J gene TRBJ2-2; D perhaps matches TRBD1 (5 bases). This CDR3 is 15 amino acids long. V was shortened by 1 base and J by 3 bases, with 9 bases between the two germline ends. Germline V gene lookup returns CDR1 MGHRA and CDR2 YSYEKL. The chain's CDR3 is CASSQGAQDTGELFF. The CDR3, as DNA: TGCGCCAGCAGCCAAGGGGCACAGGACACCGGGGAGCTGTTTTTT.

V usage is TRBV14 and J usage is TRBJ1-2; tentative D call: TRBD1 (6 bases). V was clipped by 4 bases and J by 8 bases, with 14 bases between them. The CDR3 runs to 13 residues. Germline V gives CDR1 SGHDN, CDR2 FVKESK. The CDR3 DNA is TGTGCCAGCAGCCCCGGGACACTCGGGGGCTACACCTTC. Its protein is CASSPGTLGGYTF.

The CDR3 is CASSYVGLQDTQYF. CDR3 coding DNA: TGTGCCAGCAGTTACGTCGGACTACAGGATACGCAGTATTTT. This chain links TRBV6-6 with TRBJ2-3, with D possibly being TRBD2 (6 bases). V lost 2 bases and J 6 bases, leaving 12 bases between the germline ends. This CDR3 has 14 residues. CDR1 and CDR2 from the germline V gene are MNHNY and SVGAGI (reference sequence).

This clone was observed a single time. V is TRBV3-1 (or the pseudogene TRBV3-2) and J is TRBJ2-5; TRBD2 aligns across 13 bases. Germline V gene sequence: CDR1 LGHDT, CDR2 YNNKEL (reference sequence). V shed 4 bases and J 1 base; nucleotides not matched to a gene: 6. This CDR3 region has 17 residues. DNA for the CDR3: TGTGCCAGCAGCCCGAGGACTAGCGGGGGATTCCAAGAGACCCAGTACTTC. It translates to CASSPRTSGGFQETQYF.

The chain recombines TRBV6-5 with TRBJ2-5; 8 bases are a match to TRBD2. The CDR3 sequence is 14 residues long. Trimming took 5 bases from V and 2 from J; bases not matched to a gene: 4. Germline CDR1 MNHEY, CDR2 SVGAGI. In DNA, the CDR3 is TGTGCCAGCAGTATAGCGGGGCTACAAGAGACCCAGTACTTC. Protein: CASSIAGLQETQYF.

This clone has just one count. The V gene is TRBV6-5, the J gene TRBJ1-2; 7 nucleotides line up with TRBD1. The ends lost 7 bases at V and 10 bases at J; junction bases unmatched: 9. The length of the CDR3 is 12 residues. Germline lookup yields CDR1 MNHEY and CDR2 SVGAGI. The CDR3 loop is CASKGQGELYTF. CDR3 DNA sequence: TGTGCCAGCAAGGGCCAGGGGGAACTCTACACCTTC.

This clone was counted a single time. CDR3 protein: CASSLGTGGWDEQFF. The CDR3 DNA is TGTGCCAGCAGCTTAGGGACAGGGGGCTGGGATGAGCAGTTCTTC. The chain uses TRBV11-2 and TRBJ2-1; 11 positions agree with TRBD1. The CDR3 totals 15 residues. The germline gives CDR1 SGHAT, CDR2 FQNNGV. Trimming removed 1 base from V and 8 bases from J; junction bases left unmatched: 4.

This chain links TRBV27 with TRBJ2-1; 12 bases align to TRBD2. CDR3 length: 18 amino acids. CDR1 MNHEY and CDR2 SMNVEV come from the germline V gene (reference sequence). The V gene end was trimmed by 7 bases and the J gene end by 6 bases; junction bases not matched to a gene: 16. CDR3 bases: TGTGCCAGCAACCTGGGAGGGGCTAGCGGGGGGGCTGTCAATGAGCAGTTCTTC. Amino acids: CASNLGGASGGAVNEQFF.

CDR3 nucleotide sequence: TGTGCCAGCAGTGGGTTCCCAGGGCCCTTGAGTAATTCACCCCTCCACTTT. It codes for CASSGFPGPLSNSPLHF. The chain couples TRBV27 to TRBJ1-6; D perhaps matches TRBD1 (5 bases). The CDR3 has 17 amino acids. Germline CDR1 and CDR2: MNHEY and SMNVEV (reference sequence). The germline V and J ends were trimmed by 5 bases and 6 bases, with 20 bases remaining between them.

The chain recombines TRBV19 with TRBJ1-1; no clear D. Deletions cut 5 bases from V and 1 base from J, with 11 bases between. Germline CDR1 LNHDA, CDR2 SQIVND (reference sequence). The CDR3 covers 14 residues. The CDR3 spells CASSLAGGNTEAFF. CDR3 nucleotides: TGTGCCAGTAGTCTGGCAGGAGGGAACACTGAAGCTTTCTTT.

Note on this clone: Sequence at one end of the junction differs from germline and may be a read error. This chain connects TRBV7-2 to TRBJ1-1; TRBD1 might be the D (6 bases). CDR1 is SGHTA, CDR2 FQGNSA, per germline. This CDR3 comprises 15 residues. The CDR3: CVSSLTGGSLSEAFF. The DNA of the CDR3 is TGTGTCAGCAGCCTAACGGGGGGCTCGTTATCGGAAGCTTTCTTT.

V and J are TRBV12-5 and TRBJ2-2, with 10 bases fitting TRBD1. V shed 6 bases and J 4 bases; nucleotides not matched to a gene: 8. The CDR3 runs to 16 residues. Germline V gives CDR1 LGHNT, CDR2 FRNRAP. In nucleotides, the CDR3 is TGTGCTAGTGGCCTCCGGGGGGACAGGGGCACCGGGGAGCTGTTTTTT. This codes for CASGLRGDRGTGELFF. Together with reference TRBV12-5 and TRBJ2-2, the CDR3 gives the full variable domain: DARVTQTPRHKVTEMGQEVTMRCQPILGHNTVFWYRQTMMQGLELLAYFRNRAPLDDSGMPKDRFSAEMPDATLATLKIQPSEPRDSAVYFCASGLRGDRGTGELFFGEGSRLTVL.

This clone was detected only once. The chain employs TRBV19 and TRBJ1-2; 9 nucleotides align to TRBD1. V dropped 5 bases and J dropped 4; count of bases not matched to a gene: 8. Germline-derived CDR1 and CDR2 are LNHDA and SQIVND (reference sequence). This CDR3 has 15 amino acids. The CDR3 spells CASSARDRAIYGYTF. CDR3 nucleotides: TGTGCCAGTAGTGCCAGGGACAGGGCTATCTATGGCTACACCTTC.

The V gene is TRBV9, the J gene TRBJ2-5; D is possibly TRBD1 (5 bases). Trimming removed 0 bases from V and 5 bases from J, with 11 bases in between. Looked up from germline, CDR1 is SGDLS and CDR2 is YYNGEE. The CDR3 loop spans 14 amino acids. The CDR3 is CASSVEPGQETQYF. The CDR3 DNA is TGTGCCAGCAGCGTAGAACCAGGGCAGGAGACCCAGTACTTC.

This chain links TRBV5-1 with TRBJ1-2; maybe TRBD1 (6 bases). Trimming shortened V by 1 base and J by 8 bases, and 27 bases separated the two germline ends. This CDR3 region has 18 residues. The germline CDR1 and CDR2 sequences are SGHRS and YFSETQ. CDR3: CASSLNDLGAGVGKGYTF. CDR3 bases: TGCGCCAGCAGCTTGAACGATCTGGGGGCCGGGGTTGGTAAAGGCTACACCTTC.

CDR3 bases: TGCGCCAGCAGCTTGGAGGTCCAGGGGGCTTATGGCTACACCTTC. Translating gives CASSLEVQGAYGYTF. This chain uses TRBV5-1 with TRBJ1-2; 8 bases match TRBD1. After removal of 0 bases from V and 5 bases from J, the junction contained 6 bases not matched to a gene. CDR1 SGHRS and CDR2 YFSETQ come from the germline V gene. CDR3 size: 15 residues.

This chain joins TRBV11-2 and TRBJ1-1; D unresolved. V dropped 1 base and J dropped 0 bases, with 6 bases sitting between them. This CDR3 has 14 residues. Germline assignment: CDR1 SGHAT and CDR2 FQNNGV. The DNA of the CDR3 is TGTGCCAGCAGCTTAGTGGCGGTGAACACTGAAGCTTTCTTT. Translation gives CASSLVAVNTEAFF.

CDR3 DNA sequence: TGTGCCATCAGTGAGTCGGCAGGGTCTGGTGGCTACACCTTC. This sequence encodes CAISESAGSGGYTF. This chain uses TRBV10-3 with TRBJ1-2; D might be TRBD1 (5 bases). V was trimmed by 0 bases and J by 7 bases, leaving 12 bases between them. The CDR3 runs 14 residues. Germline assignment: CDR1 ENHRY and CDR2 SYGVKD.

The count of this clone is one. The chain has TRBV18 and TRBJ2-1; 7 bases fit TRBD1. The CDR3 contains 16 residues. V lost 3 bases to trimming and J lost 6 bases; unmatched junction nucleotides: 11. Germline V gene sequence: CDR1 KGHSH, CDR2 LQKENI. CDR3 protein: CASSPLETGTSNEQFF. The DNA of the CDR3 is TGTGCCAGCTCACCGCTTGAGACAGGGACATCCAATGAGCAGTTCTTC.

The gene calls are TRBV6-5 and TRBJ1-5, with TRBD1 matching over 9 bases. CDR3 size: 13 residues. Germline assignment: CDR1 MNHEY and CDR2 SVGAGI. With V trimmed by 11 bases and J by 6 bases, 8 bases remained unmatched. The CDR3 loop is CAEGQGQGQPQHF. The CDR3 nucleotides read TGTGCCGAGGGACAGGGCCAAGGTCAGCCCCAGCATTTT.

This clone came up once. The rearrangement joins TRBV7-9 to TRBJ2-3; 8 bases line up with TRBD2. The CDR3 spans 15 residues. Per the germline V gene, CDR1 is SEHNR and CDR2 is FQNEAQ (reference sequence). Germline trimming cut 6 bases from V and 0 bases from J; bases unmatched to any gene: 5. The CDR3 here is CASRVLAVSTDTQYF. CDR3 nucleotide sequence: TGTGCCAGCAGGGTACTAGCGGTTAGCACAGATACGCAGTATTTT.